The 8 T cell receptor beta chains listed next were all sequenced from one sample in a study of control samples from healthy donors and cancer patients. Only in-frame clones appear in the TCRdb table, and some are missing; sequencing was by immunoSEQ multiplex PCR. The data contain approximately 150,000 clones, about 94% of them singletons. The source material was blood. These receptors originate from a woman aged 25-40 years in good health.

The chain joins TRBV6-5 to TRBJ2-4, with a possible D match to TRBD1 (6 bases). Trimming removed 6 bases at V and 6 bases at J, with 15 bases between. The CDR3 length is 14 residues. Germline assignment: CDR1 MNHEY and CDR2 SVGAGI. CDR3 sequence reads: CASSKDSLGNIQYF. The CDR3 DNA reads TGTGCCAGCAGCAAGGACAGCCTGGGAAACATTCAGTACTTC.

The genes are TRBV7-9 and TRBJ1-2, with a possible D match to TRBD1 (5 bases). The CDR3 sequence is 15 residues long. CDR1 and CDR2 from the germline V gene are SEHNR and FQNEAQ (reference sequence). V lost 5 bases to trimming and J lost 3 bases, with 16 bases between them. CDR3 nucleotides: TGTGCCAGCAGCCCGTCCGGGACGGCCTACTATGGCTACACCTTC. Translating gives CASSPSGTAYYGYTF.

The J gene is TRBJ2-3, the V gene TRBV19, with 8 positions matching TRBD2. The CDR3 consists of 15 residues. The germline gives CDR1 LNHDA, CDR2 SQIVND (reference sequence). Trimming took 5 bases from V and 1 from J; bases not matched to a gene: 5. The CDR3 protein is CASSLTGGGTDTQYF. As DNA, the CDR3 is TGTGCCAGTAGTCTAACGGGAGGGGGCACAGATACGCAGTATTTT. Based on the CDR3 plus reference TRBV19 and TRBJ2-3, the full variable domain is DGGITQSPKYLFRKEGQNVTLSCEQNLNHDAMYWYRQDPGQGLRLIYYSQIVNDFQKGDIAEGYSVSREKKESFPLTVTSAQKNPTAFYLCASSLTGGGTDTQYFGPGTRLTVL.

The chain combines TRBV3-1 (or the pseudogene TRBV3-2) with TRBJ2-1; 8 bases are a match to TRBD1. This CDR3 spans 22 amino acids. V shed 1 base, J shed 3 bases, and the junction held 23 bases outside the gene matches. Germline V gene sequence: CDR1 LGHDT, CDR2 YNNKEL (reference sequence). DNA for the CDR3: TGTGCCAGCAGCCAAGGCCGGAATTTACCGGGACAGGATAAACAGAACTACAATGAGCAGTTCTTC. Its protein product is CASSQGRNLPGQDKQNYNEQFF.

This sequence joins TRBV4-2 and TRBJ2-2; D not certain. V gave up 4 bases and J gave up 9 bases, with 9 bases separating them. CDR1 is LGHNA, CDR2 YNFKEQ, per germline. This CDR3 spans 12 amino acids. CDR3 sequence reads: CASSPSGWELFF. The CDR3, as DNA: TGTGCCAGCAGCCCCTCTGGGTGGGAGCTGTTTTTT.

The rearrangement joins TRBV11-1 to TRBJ2-2; tentatively, D is TRBD2 (6 bases). This CDR3 contains 14 residues. The germline V and J ends were trimmed by 0 bases and 4 bases, with 6 bases remaining between them. Germline values: CDR1 SGHAT, CDR2 FQDESV (reference sequence). CDR3 in amino acids: CASSLAGGTGELFF. The CDR3 DNA follows: TGTGCCAGCAGCTTAGCGGGAGGCACCGGGGAGCTGTTTTTT.

This clone turned up a few times. J is TRBJ2-3 and V is TRBV12-3 or TRBV12-4; D perhaps matches TRBD1 (5 bases). Trimming stripped 1 base from V and 6 bases from J, with 8 bases between. The length of the CDR3 is 13 residues. The CDR3 DNA sequence: TGTGCCAGCAGTTTAGGGGGCAGGGATACGCAGTATTTT. Its translation: CASSLGGRDTQYF.

The chain uses TRBV9 and TRBJ2-7; 13 positions agree with TRBD2. The CDR3 is 16 residues long. The V segment lost 4 bases and the J segment 5 bases; nucleotides outside the gene matches: 9. In germline, CDR1 is SGDLS, CDR2 YYNGEE. CDR3 in DNA: TGTGCCAGCAGCACTAGCGGGAGGGCCTACGGCGACGAGCAGTACTTC. It specifies CASSTSGRAYGDEQYF.